This T cell receptor (beta chain) originates from a study of CD8+ T cells in alopecia areata. On the study more broadly: Those patients who were treated received oral tofacitinib, which was given at 5 to 10 mg twice daily for moderate-to-severe alopecia areata. Tofacitinib administration persisted for 6 to 18 months, succeeded by 6 months off drug. General observations from the study: Whereas mice showed it more clearly, TCR sharing across patients was murkier, possibly because of HLA.

Extraction and reverse transcription of RNA yielded cDNA as the sequencing template. The method was immunoSEQ multiplex PCR; TCRdb's version includes in-frame clones alone and lacks a portion of them. Of around 250,000 clones listed, 67% are singletons. Worth noting for this clone: As yet, its antigen is unknown.

After removal of 0 bases from V and 1 base from J, the junction contained 9 bases not matched to a gene. Germline V gene sequence: CDR1 SQVTM, CDR2 ANQGSEA. CDR3 size: 17 residues. The sequence was collected from a human donor with alopecia areata. The specimen was CD4+ T cells sorted from blood, collected at week 0. The chain uses TRBV29-1 and TRBJ2-5; 9 nucleotides align to TRBD2. The CDR3 is CSVEDGGSGSLQETQYF. The CDR3 DNA follows: TGCAGCGTTGAAGACGGTGGTAGCGGGAGTCTCCAAGAGACCCAGTACTTC.